This is a list of T cell receptor beta chains from one sample in a study of T cells after posttransplantation cyclophosphamide. Sequencing used immunoSEQ multiplex PCR; TCRdb keeps in-frame clones, though not all of them. The sample holds 15,000 to 20,000 clones; about 77% are singletons and the top ten take approximately 30%. Sequenced here: CD8+ T cells sorted from PBMCs, sampled 1,900 to 2,000 days after a stem cell transplant with posttransplant cyclophosphamide. These receptor sequences come from a female patient in her 40s who received an allogeneic stem cell transplant from a related donor, was CMV-positive, and had no GVHD. Some of the T cells might come from the graft donor. The CDR3 runs from the conserved cysteine through the conserved F or W. A D gene is named only where the DNA matches it firmly. The size entry is marked missing in some rows and otherwise reads once, few, many or a size class.

clone size	J gene	V gene	D gene	CDR3 DNA	CDR3 protein
-	TRBJ2-7	TRBV4-1	-	TGCGCCAGCAGCCAAGAAAGGGGCAGGGCCTCCCACGAGCAGTACTTC	CASSQERGRASHEQYF
-	TRBJ2-7	TRBV6-5	-	TGTGCCAGCAGTTACTCAGCAGGGGGGTACGAGCAGTACTTC	CASSYSAGGYEQYF
-	TRBJ2-3	TRBV9	-	TGTGCCAGCAGCGGAACCAGGGGCGGAATCACAGATACGCAGTATTTT	CASSGTRGGITDTQYF
-	TRBJ2-6	TRBV19	TRBD1	TGTGCCAGTAGTCCCGGGACAGGGACTGGGGCCAACGTCCTGACTTTC	CASSPGTGTGANVLTF
-	TRBJ1-2	TRBV7-9	TRBD1	TGTGCCAGCAGCTCCCGACAGGGAGCAAACTATGGCTACACCTTC	CASSSRQGANYGYTF
few	TRBJ1-5	TRBV19	-	TGTGCCAGTAGTATTCCCGGGTACCGGACACGAACCAGCAATCAGCCCCAGCATTTT	CASSIPGYRTRTSNQPQHF
-	TRBJ2-1	TRBV19	-	TGTGCCAGTAGTATCGGAGGGTCAGCCTACAATGAGCAGTTCTTC	CASSIGGSAYNEQFF
few	TRBJ2-7	TRBV27	TRBD1	TGTGCCAGCAGTTACGGGACAGGGACCCTAGCCTACGAGCAGTACTTC	CASSYGTGTLAYEQYF
-	TRBJ1-1	TRBV19	-	TGTGCCAGTAGTATAGATCGGGTTAACACTGAAGCTTTCTTT	CASSIDRVNTEAFF
-	TRBJ2-5	TRBV7-2	TRBD2	TGTGCCAGCAGCTTGCCTAGCGGGGCTCACCAAGAGACCCAGTACTTC	CASSLPSGAHQETQYF
-	TRBJ1-5	TRBV19	TRBD1	TGTGCCAGTAGTTTTTTGGACAGGCCCAATCAGCCCCAGCATTTT	CASSFLDRPNQPQHF
-	TRBJ2-1	TRBV7-6	-	TGTGCCAGCAGCTTAGTGCTAGCTAAAAGGAATGAGCAGTTCTTC	CASSLVLAKRNEQFF
-	TRBJ1-2	TRBV5-1	-	TGCGCCAGCAGCTTGGGGCAGGGCGATGGCTACACCTTC	CASSLGQGDGYTF
-	TRBJ2-1	TRBV5-1	TRBD1	TGCGCCAGCAGCAAACGCACAGGGGACAGCTCCTACAATGAGCAGTTCTTC	CASSKRTGDSSYNEQFF
-	TRBJ2-5	TRBV6-1	-	TGTGCCAGCAGTACCCGACAAACGTACCAAGAGACCCAGTACTTC	CASSTRQTYQETQYF
once	TRBJ1-1	TRBV27	TRBD1	TGTGCCAGCAGCGGGACAGGGTGGAGCACTGAAGCTTTCTTT	CASSGTGWSTEAFF
-	TRBJ2-1	TRBV29-1	TRBD2	TGCAGCGTTGAAGAAGCTGAGCGGGGCTCCTACAATGAGCAGTTCTTC	CSVEEAERGSYNEQFF
once	TRBJ2-7	TRBV6-1	-	TGTGCCAGCAGTGAAGGGCCTCGATTATTTTACGAGCAGTACTTC	CASSEGPRLFYEQYF
-	TRBJ2-5	TRBV29-1	TRBD1	TGCAGCGGGGGACAGGCTATGGCTAAAGAGACCCAGTACTTC	CSGGQAMAKETQYF
-	TRBJ1-4	TRBV11-2	TRBD1	TGTGCCAGCAGCGCTCAGGGGGTGAATGAAAAACTGTTTTTT	CASSAQGVNEKLFF
-	TRBJ1-5	TRBV19	-	TGTGCCAGTAGCGGAGACAGCAATCAGCCCCAGCATTTT	CASSGDSNQPQHF
-	TRBJ2-7	TRBV7-9	-	TGTGCCAGCAGCTTACACAGGGTCTACGAGCAGTACTTC	CASSLHRVYEQYF
-	TRBJ1-4	TRBV19	-	TGTGCCAGTAGTACTCCAGGGTATTCTAATGAAAAACTGTTTTTT	CASSTPGYSNEKLFF
-	TRBJ1-5	TRBV27	TRBD1	TGTGCCAGCAGTCCAACCCCCGGGACAGGGGCGGGTCAGCCCCAGCATTTT	CASSPTPGTGAGQPQHF
-	TRBJ2-3	TRBV18	TRBD1	TGTGCCAGCTCGCCGGACAGGGTGACGAAAGATACGCAGTATTTT	CASSPDRVTKDTQYF
-	TRBJ2-5	TRBV7-6	-	TGTGCCAGCAGCTTAGAACTACAAGAGACCCAGTACTTC	CASSLELQETQYF